Below, one T cell receptor beta chain is given with its context. The data were obtained in a study of blood T cell repertoires in COVID-19. Germline values: CDR1 GTSNPN, CDR2 SVGIG (reference sequence). The V gene end was trimmed by 3 bases and the J gene end by 2 bases; junction bases not matched to a gene: 2. CDR3 size: 15 residues. In the study's own analysis: Amplification of reference gene primers was used by the study to estimate nucleated cell counts. The assay was immunoSEQ multiplex PCR, and TCRdb's table has in-frame clones only and misses some. V, J and clone size were drawn from that table, and D and trimming were deduced from the DNA. Among approximately 90,000 clones listed, around 85% were seen once.

This chain uses TRBV30 with TRBJ2-6; 9 bases map to TRBD1. Sequencing was done on a sample of peripheral blood. This clonotype was sampled from a human donor in a cohort sampled during active COVID-19. CDR3 loop: CAWSTGGTGANVLTF. As DNA, the CDR3 is TGTGCCTGGAGCACAGGGGGCACTGGGGCCAACGTCCTGACTTTC.